This TCR beta chain was captured by sequencing in a study of T cell clonotyping in hematopoietic cell transplantation. General study results and limits: Cells were unsorted, so CD4 and CD8 contributions were not separated. Graft donor and pretransplant recipient Inverse Simpson Index values predicted broader posttransplant TCR diversity. Pathologically expanded recipient clonotypes increased progressively from day 30 to day 180 as diversity fell. Few recipient clonotypes overlapped donors; over 95% were de novo at given depth.

Of note for this clone: Its target is unknown.

The ends were cut back, 2 bases at V and 0 bases at J, with 17 bases in the middle. CDR1 and CDR2 from the germline V gene are MDHEN and SYDVKM. CDR3 length: 17 amino acids. Libraries were prepared by immunoSEQ multiplex PCR; TCRdb keeps only in-frame clonotypes and omits some of them. This sample has approximately 75,000 clones; about 93% occur once, and the top ten carry approximately 1.5%. V gene TRBV28 combines with J gene TRBJ2-7; D might be TRBD2 (5 bases). Sequencing was performed on peripheral blood mononuclear cells. This sequence originates from a man aged 45 to 65 in good health. Some clones in this sample may be carry-over from other donors' samples. CDR3 in amino acids: CASSLGLWTGNSYEQYF. The CDR3 DNA sequence: TGTGCCAGCAGTTTAGGTTTGTGGACGGGAAACTCCTACGAGCAGTACTTC.